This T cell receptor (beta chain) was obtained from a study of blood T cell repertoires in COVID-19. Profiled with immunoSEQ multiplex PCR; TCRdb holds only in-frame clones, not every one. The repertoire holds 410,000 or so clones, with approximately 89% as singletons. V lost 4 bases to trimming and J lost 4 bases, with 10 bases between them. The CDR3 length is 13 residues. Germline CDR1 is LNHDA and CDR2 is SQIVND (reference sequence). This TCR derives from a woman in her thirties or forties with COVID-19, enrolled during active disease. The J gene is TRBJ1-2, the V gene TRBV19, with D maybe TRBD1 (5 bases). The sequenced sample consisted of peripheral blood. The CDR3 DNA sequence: TGTGCCAGTAGTACTGCAGGGCGCTATGGCTACACCTTC. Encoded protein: CASSTAGRYGYTF.